Below are 10 T cell receptor beta chains sequenced from a single sample in a study of T-cell reconstitution after alpha-beta-depleted transplantation in children. Preparation of the TCRbeta library involved a method that used unique molecular identifiers. TCRdb redid the calling of the PCR reads with MiXCR, one entry per CDR3 protein. The table shows roughly 350,000 distinct CDR3 sequences, with 15% to 20% occurring only once. The sample was PBMCs, mostly from graft donor cells, taken 360 days after TCRalphabeta/CD19-depleted stem cell transplant. The receptors originated from a male patient aged 2-9 years who had a stem cell transplant for acute lymphoblastic leukemia, so the T cells may come from the graft donor.

The V and J genes are TRBV7-9 and TRBJ2-7; D possibly corresponds to TRBD2 (6 bases). This CDR3 spans 14 amino acids. V lost 5 bases and J 3 bases, leaving 14 bases between the germline ends. CDR1 is SEHNR and CDR2 is FQNEAQ in the germline V gene (reference sequence). CDR3 nucleotide sequence: TGTGCCAGCAGCGTGGACTACCTATTCTACGAGCAGTACTTC. Its translation is CASSVDYLFYEQYF.

This chain joins TRBV6-6 and TRBJ2-1; possible D gene TRBD2, 7 bases. Trimming left V 6 bases short and J 9 bases short, with 15 bases between. From germline, CDR1 is MNHNY and CDR2 SVGAGI (reference sequence). The CDR3 totals 13 residues. CDR3 sequence: CASSLKGGGEQFF. The DNA of the CDR3 is TGTGCCAGCAGCCTTAAAGGGGGGGGTGAGCAGTTCTTC.

This sequence joins TRBV12-3 or TRBV12-4 and TRBJ2-7; D may correspond to TRBD1 or TRBD2 (5 bases each). This CDR3 has 14 residues. V was trimmed by 1 base and J by 4 bases, leaving 11 bases between them. The CDR3 region has the DNA TGTGCCAGCAGTTTAGTCAGGGCGGGTTACGAGCAGTACTTC. Amino acid sequence: CASSLVRAGYEQYF.

This chain uses TRBV7-9 with TRBJ2-5; no firm D call. CDR1 is SEHNR, CDR2 FQNEAQ, per germline (reference sequence). The CDR3 extends over 11 amino acids. The V end lost 2 bases, the J end lost 9 bases, and 7 bases lay between the germline ends. Written as DNA, the CDR3 is TGTGCCAGCAGCTTAAATCGGCCCCAGTACTTC. Amino acids: CASSLNRPQYF.

The DNA for the CDR3 is TGTGCCACCAGCAGGGGTAGGAGACAGGGGCCGTTCTACGAGCAGTACTTC. Residues: CATSRGRRQGPFYEQYF. The gene calls are TRBV15 and TRBJ2-7; the match to TRBD1 covers 8 bases. The V segment lost 3 bases and the J segment 3 bases; nucleotides outside the gene matches: 13. The CDR3 totals 17 residues. Germline CDR1 is LNHNV and CDR2 is YYDKDF (reference sequence).

Worth noting for this clonotype: Given a much more abundant clone one base away, this may be a read error. The chain links TRBV20-1 to TRBJ2-7; no definite D call. The CDR3 has 13 amino acids. CDR1 and CDR2 from the germline V gene are DFQATT and SNEGSKA (reference sequence). The CDR3 coding sequence is TGCAGTGCCCCAGTTCGTATTCCCTACGAGCAGTGCTTC. Its protein is CSAPVRIPYEQCF.

The rearrangement links TRBV12-3 or TRBV12-4 to TRBJ1-5, with 7 bases that match TRBD1. CDR3 size: 14 residues. The V and J ends lost 6 bases and 3 bases, in that order; junction bases with no gene match: 5. The CDR3 DNA reads TGTGCCAGCAGGCCAGGGACAGACAATCAGCCCCAGCATTTT. Its translation is CASRPGTDNQPQHF.

This clonotype was picked up many times. V is TRBV27 and J is TRBJ2-7, with 11 bases identical to TRBD2. CDR1 MNHEY and CDR2 SMNVEV come from the germline V gene (reference sequence). The CDR3 sequence is 16 residues long. After removal of 6 bases from V and 2 bases from J, the junction contained 9 bases not matched to a gene. The CDR3: CASSTSGGRAPYEQYF. CDR3 in DNA: TGTGCCAGCAGCACTAGCGGGGGACGGGCCCCCTACGAGCAGTACTTC.

A few counts support this clonotype. The genes are TRBV4-1 and TRBJ1-6; D unresolved. V was trimmed by 0 bases and J by 9 bases, leaving 18 bases between them. Germline lookup yields CDR1 MGHRA and CDR2 YSYEKL. The CDR3 has 17 residues. The CDR3 DNA reads as TGCGCCAGCAGCCAAGAGAGGCGACCCATCGGGATTTCACCCCTCCACTTT. This encodes CASSQERRPIGISPLHF.

This clonotype came up a few times. The chain carries TRBV20-1 and TRBJ2-2; possibly TRBD1 for D (6 bases). CDR1 and CDR2 (germline): DFQATT, SNEGSKA (reference sequence). Trimming removed 3 bases from V and 6 bases from J, with 11 bases in between. The length of the CDR3 is 13 residues. The CDR3 DNA is TGCAGTGCTAGGGGGACAAGTCCCGGGGAGCTGTTTTTT. This codes for CSARGTSPGELFF.